This T cell receptor (beta chain) was identified during a study of shared clonotypes between healthy human individuals. Some clones are missing from TCRdb's copy, which holds only in-frame ones; the method was immunoSEQ multiplex PCR. The table lists 2 million to 2.5 million clones, about nine tenths of them singletons. Germline loops: CDR1 SGHTA, CDR2 FQGTGA. The CDR3 contains 13 residues. Trimming cost V 5 bases and J 6 bases, with 14 bases left between them. Sample: naive CD4+ T cells from PBMCs. As for subset: CD45RA+ positively selected. This rearrangement joins TRBV7-3 to TRBJ2-7, with D perhaps matching TRBD1 or TRBD2 (6 bases each). This clonotype was sampled from a man in his late teens or twenties in good health. Some clones in this sample may be carry-over from other donors' samples. The CDR3 bases are TGTGCCAGCAGCCAGGGTGGGGGGCGCGAGCAGTACTTC. Translating gives CASSQGGGREQYF.